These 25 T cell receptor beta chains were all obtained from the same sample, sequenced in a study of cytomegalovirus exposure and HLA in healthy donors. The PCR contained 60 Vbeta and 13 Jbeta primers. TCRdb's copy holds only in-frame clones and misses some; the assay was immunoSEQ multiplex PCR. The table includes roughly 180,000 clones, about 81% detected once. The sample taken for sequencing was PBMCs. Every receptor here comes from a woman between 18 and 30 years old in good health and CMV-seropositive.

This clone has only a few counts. The CDR3 protein is CASSELSGANEKLFF. The DNA of the CDR3 is TGTGCCAGCAGTGAATTAAGTGGTGCGAATGAAAAACTGTTTTTT. The chain recombines TRBV6-1 with TRBJ1-4; D is unclear. Germline-derived CDR1 and CDR2 are MNHNS and SASEGT. The CDR3 covers 15 residues. Trimming shortened V by 2 bases and J by 5 bases, and 12 bases separated the two germline ends.

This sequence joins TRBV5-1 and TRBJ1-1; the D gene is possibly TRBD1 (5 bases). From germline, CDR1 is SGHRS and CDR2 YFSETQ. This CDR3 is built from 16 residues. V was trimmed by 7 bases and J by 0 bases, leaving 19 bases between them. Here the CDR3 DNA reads TGCGCCAGCCGGCACGACAACAGGAGCATGAACACTGAAGCTTTCTTT. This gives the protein CASRHDNRSMNTEAFF.

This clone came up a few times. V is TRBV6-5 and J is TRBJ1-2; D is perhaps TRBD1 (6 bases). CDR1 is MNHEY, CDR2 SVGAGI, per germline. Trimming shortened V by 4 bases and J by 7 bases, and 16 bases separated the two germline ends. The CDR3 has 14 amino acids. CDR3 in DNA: TGTGCCAGCAGTTTATCAGGAGGGGGGGCTGGCTACACCTTC. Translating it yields CASSLSGGGAGYTF.

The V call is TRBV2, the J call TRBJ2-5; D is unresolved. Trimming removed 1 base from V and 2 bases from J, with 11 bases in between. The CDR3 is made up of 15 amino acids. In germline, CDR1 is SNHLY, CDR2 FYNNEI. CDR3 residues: CASSEDSTRQETQYF. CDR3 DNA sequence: TGTGCCAGCAGTGAAGACTCCACCAGGCAAGAGACCCAGTACTTC.

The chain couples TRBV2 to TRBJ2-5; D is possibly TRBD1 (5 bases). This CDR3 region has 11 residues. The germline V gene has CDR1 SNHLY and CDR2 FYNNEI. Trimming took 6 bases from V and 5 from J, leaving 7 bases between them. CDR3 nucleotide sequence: TGTGCCAGCAGCAGGGTGGAGACCCAGTACTTC. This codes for CASSRVETQYF.

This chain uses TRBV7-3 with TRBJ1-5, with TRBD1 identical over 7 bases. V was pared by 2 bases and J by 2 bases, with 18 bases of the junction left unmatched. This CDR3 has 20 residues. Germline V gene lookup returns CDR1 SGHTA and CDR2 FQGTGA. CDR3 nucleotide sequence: TGTGCCAGCAGCTTACGATGGGGGGACAGCGATATAGAGGGCAATCAGCCCCAGCATTTT. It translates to CASSLRWGDSDIEGNQPQHF.

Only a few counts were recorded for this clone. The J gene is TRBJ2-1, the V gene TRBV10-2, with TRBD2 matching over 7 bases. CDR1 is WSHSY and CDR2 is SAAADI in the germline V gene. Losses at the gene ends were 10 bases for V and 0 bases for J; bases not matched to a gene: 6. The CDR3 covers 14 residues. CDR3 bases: TGCGCCATCGGGACTACGAGCTCCTACAATGAGCAGTTCTTC. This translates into CAIGTTSSYNEQFF.

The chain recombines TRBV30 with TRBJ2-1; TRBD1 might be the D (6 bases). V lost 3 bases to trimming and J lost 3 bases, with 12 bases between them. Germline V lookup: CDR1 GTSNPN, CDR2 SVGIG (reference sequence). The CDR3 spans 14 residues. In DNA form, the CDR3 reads TGTGCCTGGAGGGACAGAGAGTTCTACAATGAGCAGTTCTTC. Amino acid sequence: CAWRDREFYNEQFF.

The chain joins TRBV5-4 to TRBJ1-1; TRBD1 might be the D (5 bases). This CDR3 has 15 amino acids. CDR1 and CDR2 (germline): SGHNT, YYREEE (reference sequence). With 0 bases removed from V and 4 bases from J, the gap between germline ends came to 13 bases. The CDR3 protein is CASSLGQGRATEAFF. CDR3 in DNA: TGTGCCAGCAGCTTGGGGCAGGGCCGCGCCACTGAAGCTTTCTTT.

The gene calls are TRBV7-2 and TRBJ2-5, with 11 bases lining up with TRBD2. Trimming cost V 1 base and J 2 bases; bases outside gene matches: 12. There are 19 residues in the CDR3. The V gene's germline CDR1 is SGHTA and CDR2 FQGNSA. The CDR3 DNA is TGTGCCAGCAGCTTAGTATCTGGGAGCGGGACTAGCGGACAAGAGACCCAGTACTTC. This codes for CASSLVSGSGTSGQETQYF.

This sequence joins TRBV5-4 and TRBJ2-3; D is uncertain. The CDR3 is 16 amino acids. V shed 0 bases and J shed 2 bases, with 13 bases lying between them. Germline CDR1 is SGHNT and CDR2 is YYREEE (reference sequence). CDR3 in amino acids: CASSLGSNPATDTQYF. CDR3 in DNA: TGTGCCAGCAGCTTGGGTAGCAACCCCGCCACAGATACGCAGTATTTT.

CDR3 residues: CASGTENTEAFF. DNA for the CDR3: TGTGCCAGCGGCACAGAGAACACTGAAGCTTTCTTT. The chain has TRBV13 and TRBJ1-1; D uncertain. This CDR3 spans 12 amino acids. Trimming removed 8 bases from V and 1 base from J, with 8 bases in between. Germline V gene sequence: CDR1 PRHDT, CDR2 FYEKMQ (reference sequence).

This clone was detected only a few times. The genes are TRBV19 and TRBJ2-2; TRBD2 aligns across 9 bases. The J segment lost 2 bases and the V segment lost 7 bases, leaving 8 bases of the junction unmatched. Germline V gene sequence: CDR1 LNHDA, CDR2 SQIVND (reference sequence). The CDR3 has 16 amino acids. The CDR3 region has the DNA TGTGCCAGTACCAGAGAGCGGGGGGCAAACACCGGGGAGCTGTTTTTT. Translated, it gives CASTRERGANTGELFF. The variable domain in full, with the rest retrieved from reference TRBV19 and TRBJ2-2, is DGGITQSPKYLFRKEGQNVTLSCEQNLNHDAMYWYRQDPGQGLRLIYYSQIVNDFQKGDIAEGYSVSREKKESFPLTVTSAQKNPTAFYLCASTRERGANTGELFFGEGSRLTVL.

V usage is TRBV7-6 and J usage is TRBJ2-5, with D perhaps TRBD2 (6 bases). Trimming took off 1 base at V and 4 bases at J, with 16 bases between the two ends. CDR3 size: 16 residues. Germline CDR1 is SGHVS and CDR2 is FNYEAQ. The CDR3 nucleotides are TGTGCCAGCAGCTTAGATTGGGACCCCGGGAGAGAGACCCAGTACTTC. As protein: CASSLDWDPGRETQYF.

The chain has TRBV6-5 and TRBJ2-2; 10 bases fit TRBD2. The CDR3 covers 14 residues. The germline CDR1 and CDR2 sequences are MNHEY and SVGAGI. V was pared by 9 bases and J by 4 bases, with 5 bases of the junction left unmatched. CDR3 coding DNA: TGTGCCAGGGAGCGGGGGGGTATCACCGGGGAGCTGTTTTTT. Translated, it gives CARERGGITGELFF.

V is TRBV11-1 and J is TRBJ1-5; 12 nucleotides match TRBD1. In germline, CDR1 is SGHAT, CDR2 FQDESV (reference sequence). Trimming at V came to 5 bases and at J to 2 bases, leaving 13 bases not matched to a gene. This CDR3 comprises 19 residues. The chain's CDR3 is CASSDGTGGLGGGNQPQHF. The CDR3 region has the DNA TGTGCCAGCAGCGACGGGACAGGGGGCTTGGGTGGTGGCAATCAGCCCCAGCATTTT.

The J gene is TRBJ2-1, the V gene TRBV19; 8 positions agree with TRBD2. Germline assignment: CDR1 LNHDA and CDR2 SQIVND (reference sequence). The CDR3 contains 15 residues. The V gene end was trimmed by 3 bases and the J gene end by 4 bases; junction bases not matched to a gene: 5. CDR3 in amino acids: CASSMGGGLYNEQFF. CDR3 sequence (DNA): TGTGCCAGTAGTATGGGCGGGGGGCTTTACAATGAGCAGTTCTTC.

The CDR3 is CASSGGLSYNEQFF. The CDR3 bases are TGTGCCAGCAGCGGGGGCCTATCCTACAATGAGCAGTTCTTC. The V and J genes are TRBV9 and TRBJ2-1; tentative D call: TRBD1 (5 bases). CDR1 is SGDLS and CDR2 is YYNGEE in the germline V gene. The CDR3 runs to 14 residues. V shed 3 bases and J shed 1 base, with 8 bases lying between them. The full variable domain, in which reference TRBV9 and TRBJ2-1 provide the parts outside the CDR3, is DSGVTQTPKHLITATGQRVTLRCSPRSGDLSVYWYQQSLDQGLQFLIQYYNGEERAKGNILERFSAQQFPDLHSELNLSSLELGDSALYFCASSGGLSYNEQFFGPGTRLTVL.

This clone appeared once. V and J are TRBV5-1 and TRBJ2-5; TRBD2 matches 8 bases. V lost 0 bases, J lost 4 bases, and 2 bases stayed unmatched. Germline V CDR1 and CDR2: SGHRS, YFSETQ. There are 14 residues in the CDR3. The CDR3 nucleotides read TGCGCCAGCAGCTTGGTCGGGGGGGCAGAGACCCAGTACTTC. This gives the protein CASSLVGGAETQYF.

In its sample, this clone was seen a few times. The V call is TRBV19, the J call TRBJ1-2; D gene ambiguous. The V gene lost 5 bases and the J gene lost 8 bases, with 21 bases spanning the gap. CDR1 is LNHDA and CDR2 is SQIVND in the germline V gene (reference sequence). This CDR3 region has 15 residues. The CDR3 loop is CASSGQRRIREGYTF. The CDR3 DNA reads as TGTGCCAGTAGTGGTCAGAGGAGAATCCGGGAAGGCTACACCTTC.

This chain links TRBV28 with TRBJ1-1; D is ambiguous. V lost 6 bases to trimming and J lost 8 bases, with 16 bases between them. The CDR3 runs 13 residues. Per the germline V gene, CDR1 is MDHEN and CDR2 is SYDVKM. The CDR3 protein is CASRPNRVNEAFF. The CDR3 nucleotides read TGTGCCAGCAGACCCAACAGAGTCAACGAAGCTTTCTTT.

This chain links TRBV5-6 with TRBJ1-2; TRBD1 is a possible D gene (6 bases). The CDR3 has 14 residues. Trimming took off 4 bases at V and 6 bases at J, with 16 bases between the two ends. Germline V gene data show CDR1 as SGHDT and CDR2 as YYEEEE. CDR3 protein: CASSDPGATDGYTF. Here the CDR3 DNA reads TGTGCCAGCAGCGACCCAGGGGCCACGGATGGCTACACCTTC.

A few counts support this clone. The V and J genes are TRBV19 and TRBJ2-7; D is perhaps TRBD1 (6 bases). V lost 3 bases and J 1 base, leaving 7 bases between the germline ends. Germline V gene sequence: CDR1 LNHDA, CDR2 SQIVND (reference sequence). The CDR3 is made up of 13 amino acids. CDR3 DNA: TGTGCCAGTAGTATTGACAGGTCCTACGAGCAGTACTTC. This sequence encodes CASSIDRSYEQYF.

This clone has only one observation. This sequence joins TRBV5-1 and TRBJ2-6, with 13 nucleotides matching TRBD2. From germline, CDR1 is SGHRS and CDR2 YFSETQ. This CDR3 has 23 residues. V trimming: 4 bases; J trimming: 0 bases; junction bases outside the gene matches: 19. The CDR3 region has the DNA TGCGCCAGCAGCCGGGCAGGGCAAGGGACTAGCGGGGTTTACTACTCTGGGGCCAACGTCCTGACTTTC. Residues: CASSRAGQGTSGVYYSGANVLTF. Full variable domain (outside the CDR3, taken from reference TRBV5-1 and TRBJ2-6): KAGVTQTPRYLIKTRGQQVTLSCSPISGHRSVSWYQQTPGQGLQFLFEYFSETQRNKGNFPGRFSGRQFSNSRSEMNVSTLELGDSALYLCASSRAGQGTSGVYYSGANVLTFGAGSRLTVL.

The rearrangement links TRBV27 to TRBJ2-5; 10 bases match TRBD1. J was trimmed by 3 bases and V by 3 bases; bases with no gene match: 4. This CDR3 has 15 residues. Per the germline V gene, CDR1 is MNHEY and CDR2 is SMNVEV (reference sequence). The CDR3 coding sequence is TGTGCCAGCAGTTTGATAGGACAGGGGGAAGAGACCCAGTACTTC. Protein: CASSLIGQGEETQYF.